The entry below describes one T cell receptor beta chain. Its target is unknown. The V gene's germline CDR1 is SGHRS and CDR2 YFSETQ. J lost 6 bases, V lost 4 bases, and 16 bases had no gene match. The CDR3 length is 16 residues. A single record per CDR3 protein comes from TCRdb applying MiXCR to the reads. The sample includes hundreds of thousands of distinct CDR3 sequences, roughly 29% of them seen just once. This record comes from a study of T cell repertoires in cytomegalovirus infection. About the research overall: The authors used CMV epitopes that were HLA-C-restricted (recently identified) and HLA-B-restricted (well studied). Both a matching HLA type and CMV infection were indicated by public TCR beta signatures.

General study findings and limits: Ex vivo responses were dominated by HLA-C-restricted CMV-specific TCR beta clonotypes. Based on cumulative public TCR beta family frequency, carriers of CMV plus the relevant HLA were identified.

This clonotype was obtained from a human donor in good health (CMV status not recorded). Some clones in this sample may be carry-over from other donors' samples. The chain couples TRBV5-1 to TRBJ2-7, with 7 bases identical to TRBD1. This specimen was cultured PBMCs, taken from culture after CMV antigen stimulation. CDR3 amino acids: CASSPEDMTGSAEQYF. In DNA, the CDR3 is TGCGCCAGCAGCCCTGAGGATATGACAGGGTCAGCCGAGCAGTACTTC. Supplemented by reference TRBV5-1 and TRBJ2-7, the full variable domain reads KAGVTQTPRYLIKTRGQQVTLSCSPISGHRSVSWYQQTPGQGLQFLFEYFSETQRNKGNFPGRFSGRQFSNSRSEMNVSTLELGDSALYLCASSPEDMTGSAEQYFGPGTRLTVT.